The rows below give T cell receptor beta chains drawn from one sample of a study of blood T cell repertoires in COVID-19. Sequenced by immunoSEQ multiplex PCR; TCRdb stores in-frame clones only, minus some. The sample shows about 270,000 clones, around nine tenths of them seen only once. Sequenced input: peripheral blood. These receptors were taken from a man aged 35-49 years with active or convalescent COVID-19. Each CDR3 is given with its conserved first and last residue. The D gene is left open where the match is weak. Part of the rows lack a size; the others show once, few, many or a class for expanded clones.

.	TRBV7-9	16	TRBD2	TRBJ2-3	TGTGCCAGCAGCCTGCCAGCGGGGATGAGCACAGATACGCAGTATTTT	CASSLPAGMSTDTQYF
.	TRBV19	16	TRBD1	TRBJ2-7	TGTGCCAGTAGTATTGGGGGCACAGGGGGCCCCTACGAGCAGTACTTC	CASSIGGTGGPYEQYF
.	TRBV2	15	.	TRBJ2-3	TGTGCCAGCAGGTATCTCAGTGGGGGCCACGATACGCAGTATTTT	CASRYLSGGHDTQYF
.	TRBV6-5	15	TRBD1	TRBJ1-4	TGTGCCAGCAGTTCACCGGGACAGGGCCATGAAAAACTGTTTTTT	CASSSPGQGHEKLFF
.	TRBV5-8	16	.	TRBJ1-5	TGTGCCAGCAGCCCCCGGGGGGCAGCAGATAATCAGCCCCAGCATTTT	CASSPRGAADNQPQHF
.	TRBV28	17	TRBD1	TRBJ2-2	TGTGCCAGCACCCCGTTGGGCTGGACAGGGTGGACCGGGGAGCTGTTTTTT	CASTPLGWTGWTGELFF
.	TRBV12-1	13	.	TRBJ1-4	TGTGCCAGACAACAGGGGGGCAGGGAAAAACTGTTTTTT	CARQQGGREKLFF
.	TRBV27	14	.	TRBJ1-3	TGTGCCAGCAGTCCGATGACAGGTGGAAACACCATATATTTT	CASSPMTGGNTIYF
.	TRBV11-2	13	TRBD2	TRBJ2-5	TGTGCCAGCAGCTTGGGACTAGCGGGGACCCAGTACTTC	CASSLGLAGTQYF
.	TRBV6-4	11	.	TRBJ1-1	TGTGCCAGCAGTGACCGAGGGTTAGCTTTCTTT	CASSDRGLAFF
.	TRBV7-2	19	TRBD1	TRBJ1-6	TGTGCCAGCAGGGGAAGGACAGGGGGAGTCGGTTCCTATAATTCACCCCTCCACTTT	CASRGRTGGVGSYNSPLHF
.	TRBV9	15	.	TRBJ2-7	TGTGCCAGCAGCGTAGGTTCGGGGTCGGCCTACGAGCAGTACTTC	CASSVGSGSAYEQYF
.	TRBV2	11	.	TRBJ2-7	TGTGCCAGCCAAAACAACTACGAGCAGTACTTC	CASQNNYEQYF
.	TRBV28	15	TRBD2	TRBJ2-3	TGTGCCAGCAGTCCTCTCGGGGGGGCCACAGATACGCAGTATTTT	CASSPLGGATDTQYF
once	TRBV13	14	.	TRBJ2-3	TGTGCCAGCAGCTTAGCGGGGGGCACAGATACGCAGTATTTT	CASSLAGGTDTQYF
once	TRBV7-6	16	.	TRBJ1-5	TGTGCCAGCAGTCTTTTTCCGGGACTGAGCAATCAGCCCCAGCATTTT	CASSLFPGLSNQPQHF
.	TRBV4-1	15	.	TRBJ1-4	TGCGCCAGCAGCCAGATAGGGGCCCTGTCTGAAAAACTGTTTTTT	CASSQIGALSEKLFF
once	TRBV2	14	TRBD1	TRBJ1-1	TGTGCCAGCACCAACAGGGGGCTTTGGACTGAAGCTTTCTTT	CASTNRGLWTEAFF
.	TRBV4-1	19	TRBD2	TRBJ2-3	TGCGCCAGCAGCCAAGCCCCGGGACTAGCGGGAGTCGGTACAGATACGCAGTATTTT	CASSQAPGLAGVGTDTQYF
.	TRBV5-1	14	.	TRBJ2-1	TGCGCCAGCAGCTTGGTGGACTCACGTGATGAGCAGTTCTTC	CASSLVDSRDEQFF
.	TRBV2	14	.	TRBJ1-2	TGTGCCAGCAGTCCGGGAGCCACTAACTATGGCTACACCTTC	CASSPGATNYGYTF
once	TRBV15	15	.	TRBJ1-1	TGTGCCACCAGCAGAGGGCGGGGGTTGAACACTGAAGCTTTCTTT	CATSRGRGLNTEAFF
.	TRBV7-7	15	.	TRBJ2-1	TGTGCTAGCAGCTTCGAGGGTAGCTCCTACAATGAGCAGTTCTTC	CASSFEGSSYNEQFF
.	TRBV28	14	.	TRBJ2-2	TGTGCCAGCAGTCTGAGGACAGCCACCGGGGAGCTGTTTTTT	CASSLRTATGELFF
.	TRBV5-4	15	TRBD2	TRBJ2-7	TGTGCCAGCAGCAGAGGACTAGCGGGATCCTACGAGCAGTACTTC	CASSRGLAGSYEQYF
.	TRBV28	15	TRBD1	TRBJ1-1	TGTGCCAGCAGTTTAGGGACAGGGGTTACCGCTGAAGCTTTCTTT	CASSLGTGVTAEAFF
.	TRBV24-1	14	.	TRBJ1-1	TGTGCCACCAGTGATTTGTGTATCCCCCCTGAAGCTTTCTTT	CATSDLCIPPEAFF
.	TRBV5-1	15	TRBD2	TRBJ2-1	TGCGCCAGCAGCATAGCGGGAGGTACCTACAATGAGCAGTTCTTC	CASSIAGGTYNEQFF
.	TRBV2	16	TRBD2	TRBJ2-3	TGTGCCAGCAGTGATCTAAAGCGGGAGGGCACAGATACGCAGTATTTT	CASSDLKREGTDTQYF
.	TRBV18	15	TRBD1	TRBJ2-1	TGTGCCAGCTCACCAGGGACAGGGAAGTTGAATGAGCAGTTCTTC	CASSPGTGKLNEQFF
.	TRBV11-3	11	.	TRBJ1-2	TGTGCCAGCAGCTTCGGAGGTGGCTACACCTTC	CASSFGGGYTF
.	TRBV28	15	TRBD1	TRBJ1-1	TGTGCCAGCAGTTCAGGGGACAGGGGGCAGACTGAAGCTTTCTTT	CASSSGDRGQTEAFF
.	TRBV19	15	TRBD2	TRBJ2-1	TGTGCCAGTAGAGGGGACCTAGCGGTGCGGGGTGAGCAGTTCTTC	CASRGDLAVRGEQFF